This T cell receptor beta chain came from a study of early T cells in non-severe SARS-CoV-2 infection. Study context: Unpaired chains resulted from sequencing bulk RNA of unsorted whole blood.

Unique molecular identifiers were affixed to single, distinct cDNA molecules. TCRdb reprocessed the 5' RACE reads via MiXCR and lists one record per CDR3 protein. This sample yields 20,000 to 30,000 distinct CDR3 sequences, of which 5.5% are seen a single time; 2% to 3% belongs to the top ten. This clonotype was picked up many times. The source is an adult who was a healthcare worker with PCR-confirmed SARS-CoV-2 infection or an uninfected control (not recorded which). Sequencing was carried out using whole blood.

The CDR3 is CASRPGVAKNIQYF. DNA of the CDR3: TGTGCCAGTCGGCCGGGGGTAGCCAAAAACATTCAGTACTTC. The chain links TRBV19 to TRBJ2-4, with D possibly matching TRBD2 (6 bases). This CDR3 region has 14 residues. Trimming stripped 8 bases from V and 0 bases from J, with 11 bases between. CDR1 is LNHDA, CDR2 SQIVND, per germline (reference sequence).